The next 19 T cell receptor beta chains were all read from a single sample in a study of cytomegalovirus exposure and HLA in healthy donors. Vbeta (60) and Jbeta (13) primers were used in the PCR. Repertoires were generated with immunoSEQ multiplex PCR, while TCRdb's copy carries only in-frame clones and drops some. Of 150,000 or so clones listed, 80% are singletons. Sequenced material: PBMCs. The receptor set was obtained from a middle-aged woman in good health and CMV-seropositive.

The gene calls are TRBV2 and TRBJ2-7; 8 bases match TRBD2. The CDR3 has 14 residues. Germline V gives CDR1 SNHLY, CDR2 FYNNEI. With 6 bases clipped from V and 3 bases from J, the junction kept 7 bases outside the gene matches. The CDR3 loop is CASSAGLVNYEQYF. The CDR3 region has the DNA TGTGCCAGCAGCGCGGGACTAGTTAACTACGAGCAGTACTTC.

The chain recombines TRBV27 with TRBJ2-7; possible D gene TRBD2, 6 bases. The CDR3 consists of 14 residues. Germline loops: CDR1 MNHEY, CDR2 SMNVEV (reference sequence). Trimming shortened V by 3 bases and J by 0 bases, and 9 bases separated the two germline ends. The CDR3 sequence is CASSLGGYSYEQYF. For the CDR3, the DNA is TGTGCCAGCAGTTTGGGAGGTTACTCCTACGAGCAGTACTTC.

V and J are TRBV7-8 and TRBJ2-2, with 9 bases aligning to TRBD2. Germline assignment: CDR1 SGHVS and CDR2 FQNEAQ. This CDR3 comprises 15 residues. Germline trimming cut 8 bases from V and 5 bases from J; bases unmatched to any gene: 9. This CDR3 reads CASGPSGIGTGELFF. The DNA for the CDR3 is TGTGCCAGCGGCCCTAGCGGGATCGGGACCGGGGAGCTGTTTTTT.

V is TRBV15 and J is TRBJ2-7; D is undetermined. The CDR3 sequence is 14 residues long. CDR1 is LNHNV, CDR2 YYDKDF, per germline (reference sequence). V gave up 0 bases and J gave up 6 bases, with 12 bases separating them. Here the CDR3 DNA reads TGTGCCACCAGCAGAGAGGGCAAACGCTCCGAGCAGTACTTC. It codes for CATSREGKRSEQYF. The variable domain in full, completed from reference TRBV15 and TRBJ2-7, reads DAMVIQNPRYQVTQFGKPVTLSCSQTLNHNVMYWYQQKSSQAPKLLFHYYDKDFNNEADTPDNFQSRRPNTSFCFLDIRSPGLGDTAMYLCATSREGKRSEQYFGPGTRLTVT.

This clone has more than one count but fewer than ten. This rearrangement joins TRBV9 to TRBJ2-7; TRBD1 agrees at 8 bases. V shed 2 bases, J shed 6 bases, and the junction held 7 bases outside the gene matches. Germline V gene sequence: CDR1 SGDLS, CDR2 YYNGEE. CDR3 length equals 14 residues. The CDR3 reads CASSVAGTGAEQYF. CDR3 in DNA: TGTGCCAGCAGCGTGGCCGGGACAGGAGCCGAGCAGTACTTC.

This clone occurred once. The chain is built from TRBV5-1 and TRBJ2-5; 10 bases are a match to TRBD1. Germline CDR1 and CDR2: SGHRS and YFSETQ. J lost 4 bases, V lost 8 bases, and 8 bases had no gene match. The CDR3 runs to 14 residues. CDR3 coding DNA: TGCGCCAGTATGTTGACAGGGGGCGTAGAGACCCAGTACTTC. This translates into CASMLTGGVETQYF.

The V call is TRBV28, the J call TRBJ2-7; 11 bases map to TRBD2. J gave up 6 bases and V 6 bases, and 7 bases lay outside the gene matches. Germline V CDR1 and CDR2: MDHEN, SYDVKM. The CDR3 covers 14 residues. CDR3 in amino acids: CASSVTSGNSEQYF. In DNA, the CDR3 is TGTGCCAGCAGCGTGACTAGCGGGAATAGCGAGCAGTACTTC.

This chain joins TRBV19 and TRBJ1-1; TRBD1 might be the D (6 bases). The CDR3 sequence is 13 residues long. The ends were cut back, 6 bases at V and 0 bases at J, with 8 bases in the middle. Germline CDR1 is LNHDA and CDR2 is SQIVND (reference sequence). The CDR3 DNA reads TGTGCCAGTAGGACAGGCTTGAACACTGAAGCTTTCTTT. This encodes CASRTGLNTEAFF.

The CDR3 protein is CASSQEGQGWGKAFF. The CDR3 nucleotides are TGCGCCAGCAGCCAAGAAGGACAGGGTTGGGGGAAAGCTTTCTTT. V and J are TRBV4-1 and TRBJ1-1; 8 bases fit TRBD1. The trim removed 0 bases at V and 9 bases at J, leaving 9 bases unmatched. CDR3 length equals 15 residues. CDR1 is MGHRA and CDR2 is YSYEKL in the germline V gene.

V is TRBV29-1 and J is TRBJ2-7, with D tentatively TRBD1 (5 bases). Germline V gene lookup returns CDR1 SQVTM and CDR2 ANQGSEA. V lost 6 bases and J lost 4, with 19 bases in between. The CDR3 spans 14 residues. The chain's CDR3 is CSVGLSIGAYEQYF. The CDR3 nucleotides are TGCAGCGTGGGCCTTTCCATAGGGGCATACGAGCAGTACTTC.

The chain employs TRBV28 and TRBJ1-4, with 7 bases aligning to TRBD1. This CDR3 is 12 amino acids long. V was pared by 8 bases and J by 10 bases, with 7 bases of the junction left unmatched. Germline loops: CDR1 MDHEN, CDR2 SYDVKM. CDR3 in amino acids: CASGTGVGKLFF. Here the CDR3 DNA reads TGTGCCAGCGGTACAGGGGTCGGAAAACTGTTTTTT.

A few counts support this clone. The chain is built from TRBV19 and TRBJ1-5; 8 bases fit TRBD1. CDR3 length: 12 residues. CDR1 is LNHDA, CDR2 SQIVND, per germline (reference sequence). The V segment lost 7 bases and the J segment 9 bases; nucleotides outside the gene matches: 5. As DNA, the CDR3 is TGTGCCAGTATTGGAGGACAGGGGCCCCAGCATTTT. Encoded protein: CASIGGQGPQHF.

The chain couples TRBV29-1 to TRBJ2-3; 9 bases map to TRBD1. Trimming cost V 7 bases and J 2 bases; bases outside gene matches: 10. Germline V gives CDR1 SQVTM, CDR2 ANQGSEA. The CDR3 length is 15 residues. CDR3 region: CSGYRGQGLTDTQYF. CDR3 coding DNA: TGCAGCGGGTACCGGGGACAGGGCCTCACAGATACGCAGTATTTT.

The rearrangement uses TRBV6-1 and TRBJ2-7, with D possibly matching TRBD1 (5 bases). Germline values: CDR1 MNHNS, CDR2 SASEGT. Trimming stripped 10 bases from V and 3 bases from J, with 16 bases between. This CDR3 comprises 13 residues. The CDR3, as DNA: TGTGCCATCCGGACACAATCTATCTACGAGCAGTACTTC. Its translation: CAIRTQSIYEQYF.

This rearrangement joins TRBV28 to TRBJ1-5, with TRBD1 identical over 7 bases. Losses at the gene ends were 4 bases for V and 3 bases for J; bases not matched to a gene: 12. This CDR3 has 17 amino acids. Germline CDR1 is MDHEN and CDR2 is SYDVKM. CDR3 DNA: TGTGCCAGCAGTTCCCGGATCGGACAGGCCGTCAATCAGCCCCAGCATTTT. Its protein product is CASSSRIGQAVNQPQHF. The whole variable domain, remainder taken from reference TRBV28 and TRBJ1-5, is DVKVTQSSRYLVKRTGEKVFLECVQDMDHENMFWYRQDPGLGLRLIYFSYDVKMKEKGDIPEGYSVSREKKERFSLILESASTNQTSMYLCASSSRIGQAVNQPQHFGDGTRLSIL.

This clone has a handful of counts. This rearrangement joins TRBV30 to TRBJ1-4; unclear D gene. Germline V gene sequence: CDR1 GTSNPN, CDR2 SVGIG (reference sequence). The CDR3 runs to 14 residues. V gave up 3 bases and J gave up 8 bases, with 16 bases separating them. CDR3 amino acids: CAWSRLTAGEKLFF. In DNA, the CDR3 is TGTGCCTGGAGCCGGCTCACCGCGGGGGAAAAACTGTTTTTT.

V and J are TRBV11-2 and TRBJ2-1; a possible D gene is TRBD2 (5 bases). CDR3 size: 15 residues. The germline V gene has CDR1 SGHAT and CDR2 FQNNGV. Trimming shortened V by 0 bases and J by 9 bases, and 15 bases separated the two germline ends. This chain's CDR3 is CASSLEFAGEREQFF. The CDR3 region has the DNA TGTGCCAGCAGCTTAGAATTCGCCGGGGAACGTGAGCAGTTCTTC.

The CDR3 loop is CATSRGPGRGNQPQHF. In DNA, the CDR3 is TGTGCCACCAGCAGGGGGCCGGGCCGAGGCAATCAGCCCCAGCATTTT. The chain links TRBV15 to TRBJ1-5; D is perhaps TRBD1 (5 bases). V dropped 3 bases and J dropped 2 bases, with 14 bases sitting between them. CDR3 length: 16 amino acids. Germline CDR1 and CDR2: LNHNV and YYDKDF (reference sequence).

The chain recombines TRBV29-1 with TRBJ2-1; D unclear. This CDR3 region has 12 residues. Germline V gene sequence: CDR1 SQVTM, CDR2 ANQGSEA. Trimming pared 2 bases from V and 7 bases from J, leaving 9 bases between. The CDR3 nucleotides are TGCAGCGTTGAAAACATCGCAAATGAGCAGTTCTTC. Translating gives CSVENIANEQFF.